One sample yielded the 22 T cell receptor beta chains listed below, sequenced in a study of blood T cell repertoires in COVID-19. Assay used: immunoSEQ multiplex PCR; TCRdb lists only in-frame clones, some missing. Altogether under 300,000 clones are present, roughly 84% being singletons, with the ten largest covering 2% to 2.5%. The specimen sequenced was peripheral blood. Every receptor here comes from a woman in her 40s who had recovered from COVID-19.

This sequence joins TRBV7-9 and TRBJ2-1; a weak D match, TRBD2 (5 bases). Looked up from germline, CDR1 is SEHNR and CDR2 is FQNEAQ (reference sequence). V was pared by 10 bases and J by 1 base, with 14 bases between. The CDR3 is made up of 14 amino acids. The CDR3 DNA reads TGTGCCACGGGAAGCGACTCGTCCTACAATGAGCAGTTCTTC. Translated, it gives CATGSDSSYNEQFF. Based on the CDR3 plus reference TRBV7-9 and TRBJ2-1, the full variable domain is DTGVSQNPRHKITKRGQNVTFRCDPISEHNRLYWYRQTLGQGPEFLTYFQNEAQLEKSRLLSDRFSAERPKGSFSTLEIQRTEQGDSAMYLCATGSDSSYNEQFFGPGTRLTVL.

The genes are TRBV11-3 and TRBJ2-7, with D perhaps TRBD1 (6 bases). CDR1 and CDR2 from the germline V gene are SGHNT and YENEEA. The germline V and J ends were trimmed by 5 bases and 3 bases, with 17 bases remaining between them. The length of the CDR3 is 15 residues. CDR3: CASSPFGQRFYEQYF. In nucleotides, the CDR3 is TGTGCCAGCAGCCCGTTCGGACAGAGATTCTACGAGCAGTACTTC.

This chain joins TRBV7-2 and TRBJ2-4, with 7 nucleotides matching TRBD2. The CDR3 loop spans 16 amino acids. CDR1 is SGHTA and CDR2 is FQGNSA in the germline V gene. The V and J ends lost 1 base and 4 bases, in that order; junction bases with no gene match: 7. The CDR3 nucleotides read TGTGCCAGCAGCTTAGTTGTTGGCGGGGGAAAAAACATTCAGTACTTC. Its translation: CASSLVVGGGKNIQYF.

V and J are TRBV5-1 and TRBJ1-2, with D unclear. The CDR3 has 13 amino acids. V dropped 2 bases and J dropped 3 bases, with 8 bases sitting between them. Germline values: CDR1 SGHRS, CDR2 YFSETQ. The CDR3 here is CASSFNTYYGYTF. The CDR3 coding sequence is TGCGCCAGCAGCTTCAACACCTACTATGGCTACACCTTC.

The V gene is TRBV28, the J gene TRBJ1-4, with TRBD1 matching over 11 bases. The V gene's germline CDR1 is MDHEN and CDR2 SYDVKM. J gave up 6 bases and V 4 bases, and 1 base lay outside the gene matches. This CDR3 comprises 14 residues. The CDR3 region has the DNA TGTGCCAGCAGTTCGGGACAGGGGGATGAAAAACTGTTTTTT. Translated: CASSSGQGDEKLFF.

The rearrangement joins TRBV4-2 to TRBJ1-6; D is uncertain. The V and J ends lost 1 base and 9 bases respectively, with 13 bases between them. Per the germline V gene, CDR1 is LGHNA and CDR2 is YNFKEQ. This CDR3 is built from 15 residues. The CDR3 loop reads CASSQVLEGGSPLHF. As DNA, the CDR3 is TGTGCCAGCAGCCAAGTCTTGGAGGGCGGTTCACCCCTCCACTTT.

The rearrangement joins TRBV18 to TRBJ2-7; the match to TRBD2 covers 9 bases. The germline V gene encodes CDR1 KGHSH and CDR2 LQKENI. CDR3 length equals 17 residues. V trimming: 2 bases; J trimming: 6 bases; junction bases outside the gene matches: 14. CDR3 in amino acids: CASSPYRAGGRGSEQYF. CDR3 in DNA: TGTGCCAGCTCACCATACCGAGCGGGAGGTAGGGGATCCGAGCAGTACTTC.

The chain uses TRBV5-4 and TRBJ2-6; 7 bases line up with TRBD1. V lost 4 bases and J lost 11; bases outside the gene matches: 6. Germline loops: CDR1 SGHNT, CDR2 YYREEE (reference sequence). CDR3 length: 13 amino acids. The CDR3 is CASSLGQADVLTF. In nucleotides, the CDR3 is TGTGCCAGCAGCCTTGGACAGGCGGACGTCCTGACTTTC. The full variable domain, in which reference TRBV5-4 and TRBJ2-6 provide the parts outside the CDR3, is ETGVTQSPTHLIKTRGQQVTLRCSSQSGHNTVSWYQQALGQGPQFIFQYYREEENGRGNFPPRFSGLQFPNYSSELNVNALELDDSALYLCASSLGQADVLTFGAGSRLTVL.

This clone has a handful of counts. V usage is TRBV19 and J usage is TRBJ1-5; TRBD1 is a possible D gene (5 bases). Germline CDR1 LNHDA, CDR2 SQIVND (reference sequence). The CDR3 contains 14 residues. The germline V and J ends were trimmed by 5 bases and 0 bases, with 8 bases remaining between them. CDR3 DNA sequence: TGTGCCAGTAGTTCGACAGCTAGCAATCAGCCCCAGCATTTT. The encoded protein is CASSSTASNQPQHF.

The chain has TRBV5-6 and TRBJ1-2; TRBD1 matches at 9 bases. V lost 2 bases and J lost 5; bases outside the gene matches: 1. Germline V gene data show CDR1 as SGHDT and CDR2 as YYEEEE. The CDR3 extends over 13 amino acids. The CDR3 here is CASSFGTGYGYTF. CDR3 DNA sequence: TGTGCCAGCAGCTTCGGGACAGGGTATGGCTACACCTTC. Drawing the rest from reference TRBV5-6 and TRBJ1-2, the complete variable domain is DAGVTQSPTHLIKTRGQQVTLRCSPKSGHDTVSWYQQALGQGPQFIFQYYEEEERQRGNFPDRFSGHQFPNYSSELNVNALLLGDSALYLCASSFGTGYGYTFGSGTRLTVV.

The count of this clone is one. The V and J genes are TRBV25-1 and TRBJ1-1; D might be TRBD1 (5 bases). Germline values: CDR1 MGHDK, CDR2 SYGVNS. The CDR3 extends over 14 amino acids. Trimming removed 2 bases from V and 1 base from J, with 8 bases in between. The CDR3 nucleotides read TGTGCCAGCAGTGAACCGGGGGGGAACACTGAAGCTTTCTTT. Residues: CASSEPGGNTEAFF.

As DNA, the CDR3 is TGTGCCAGCAGCCCCCTCTATAATTCACCCCTCCACTTT. This translates into CASSPLYNSPLHF. The rearrangement joins TRBV6-2 or TRBV6-3 to TRBJ1-6; D is unclear. This CDR3 has 13 residues. Germline CDR1 reads MNHEY; CDR2 reads SVGEGT. The ends were cut back, 6 bases at V and 3 bases at J, with 6 bases in the middle.

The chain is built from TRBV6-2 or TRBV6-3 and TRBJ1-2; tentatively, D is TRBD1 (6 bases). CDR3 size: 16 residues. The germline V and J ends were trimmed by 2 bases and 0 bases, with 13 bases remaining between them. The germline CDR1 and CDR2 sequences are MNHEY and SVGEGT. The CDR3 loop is CASSYQQGPANYGYTF. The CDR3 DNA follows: TGTGCCAGCAGTTACCAACAGGGTCCCGCTAACTATGGCTACACCTTC.

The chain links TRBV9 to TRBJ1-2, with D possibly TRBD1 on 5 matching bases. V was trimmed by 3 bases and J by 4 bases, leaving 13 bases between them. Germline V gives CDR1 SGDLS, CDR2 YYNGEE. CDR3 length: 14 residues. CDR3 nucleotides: TGTGCCAGCAGCGACGCTGACAGCCTCTATGGCTACACCTTC. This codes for CASSDADSLYGYTF.

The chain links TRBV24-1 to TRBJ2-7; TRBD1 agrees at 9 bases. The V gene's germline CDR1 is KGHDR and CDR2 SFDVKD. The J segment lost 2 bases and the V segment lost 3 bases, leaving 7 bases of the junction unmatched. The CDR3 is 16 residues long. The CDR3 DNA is TGTGCCACCAGTGATACCGTTGGACAGGGGACCTACGAGCAGTACTTC. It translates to CATSDTVGQGTYEQYF.

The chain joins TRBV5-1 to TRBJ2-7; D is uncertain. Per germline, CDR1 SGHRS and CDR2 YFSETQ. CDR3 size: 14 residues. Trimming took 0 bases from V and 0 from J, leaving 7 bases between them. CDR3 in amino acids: CASSLVFSSYEQYF. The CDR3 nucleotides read TGCGCCAGCAGCTTGGTGTTCAGCTCCTACGAGCAGTACTTC.

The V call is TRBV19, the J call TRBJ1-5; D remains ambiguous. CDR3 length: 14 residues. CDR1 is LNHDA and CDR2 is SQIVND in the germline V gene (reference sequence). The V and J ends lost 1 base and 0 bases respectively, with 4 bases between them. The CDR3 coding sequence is TGTGCCAGTAGTATAGGGCATAGCAATCAGCCCCAGCATTTT. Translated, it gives CASSIGHSNQPQHF. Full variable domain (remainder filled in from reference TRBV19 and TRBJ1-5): DGGITQSPKYLFRKEGQNVTLSCEQNLNHDAMYWYRQDPGQGLRLIYYSQIVNDFQKGDIAEGYSVSREKKESFPLTVTSAQKNPTAFYLCASSIGHSNQPQHFGDGTRLSIL.

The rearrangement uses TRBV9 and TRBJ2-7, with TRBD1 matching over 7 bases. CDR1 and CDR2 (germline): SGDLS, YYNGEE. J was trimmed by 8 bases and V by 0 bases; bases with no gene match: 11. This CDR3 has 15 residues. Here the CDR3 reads CASSVEGAPSKKQYF. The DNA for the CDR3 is TGTGCCAGCAGCGTAGAGGGGGCCCCTAGTAAGAAGCAGTACTTC.

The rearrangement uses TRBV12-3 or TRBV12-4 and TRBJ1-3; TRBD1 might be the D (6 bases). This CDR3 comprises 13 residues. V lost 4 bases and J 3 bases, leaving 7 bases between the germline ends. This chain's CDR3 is CASSSGVGNTIYF. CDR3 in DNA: TGTGCCAGCAGTTCAGGGGTTGGAAACACCATATATTTT.

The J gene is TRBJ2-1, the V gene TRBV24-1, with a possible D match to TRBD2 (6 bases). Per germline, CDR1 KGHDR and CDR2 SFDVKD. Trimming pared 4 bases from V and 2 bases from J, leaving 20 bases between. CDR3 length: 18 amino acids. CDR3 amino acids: CATSDPLGELAAYNEQFF. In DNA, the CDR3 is TGTGCCACCAGTGACCCATTGGGAGAACTAGCAGCCTACAATGAGCAGTTCTTC.

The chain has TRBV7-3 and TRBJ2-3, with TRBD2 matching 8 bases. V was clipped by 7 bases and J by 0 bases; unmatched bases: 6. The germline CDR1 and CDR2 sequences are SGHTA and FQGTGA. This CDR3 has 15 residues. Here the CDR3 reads CASKSTSGSTDTQYF. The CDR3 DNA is TGTGCCAGCAAGTCTACTAGCGGCAGCACAGATACGCAGTATTTT.

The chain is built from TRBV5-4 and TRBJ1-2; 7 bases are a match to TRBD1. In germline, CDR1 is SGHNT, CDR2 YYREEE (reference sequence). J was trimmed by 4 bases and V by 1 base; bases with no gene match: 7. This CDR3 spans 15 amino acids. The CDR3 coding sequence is TGTGCCAGCAGCTTGAGGGACAGACAAGCCTATGGCTACACCTTC. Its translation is CASSLRDRQAYGYTF.